A selection of T cell receptor beta chains follows, all from one sample in a study of T cell responses to AZD1222 COVID-19 vaccine. Using immunoSEQ multiplex PCR, the repertoire was profiled, and TCRdb retains in-frame clones only, with some absent. Seen here are 100,000 to 150,000 clones, roughly 88% observed once, and the top ten hold over 5.5%. Sequencing was performed on peripheral blood, taken on day 0 of AZD1222 vaccination. These receptors came from an adult in good health. CDR3s include the opening cysteine and the closing phenylalanine or tryptophan. A D gene is named only where the DNA matches it firmly. Size values are once, few and many counts, or a class for expanded clones, and some rows have none.

v_call: TRBV5-1; j_call: TRBJ2-1; d_call: TRBD1; clone_size: .; cdr3_aa: CASSAGTGGNEQFF; cdr3_nt: TGCGCCAGCAGCGCTGGGACAGGGGGCAATGAGCAGTTCTTC
v_call: TRBV29-1; j_call: TRBJ1-1; d_call: TRBD1; clone_size: once; cdr3_aa: CSFPGQGNLMNTEAFF; cdr3_nt: TGCAGCTTCCCCGGACAGGGGAATTTAATGAACACTGAAGCTTTCTTT
v_call: TRBV5-1; j_call: TRBJ2-7; d_call: TRBD2; clone_size: .; cdr3_aa: CASSPTSGRKNEQYF; cdr3_nt: TGCGCCAGCAGCCCTACTAGCGGGAGGAAGAACGAGCAGTACTTC
v_call: TRBV28; j_call: TRBJ1-1; d_call: .; clone_size: .; cdr3_aa: CASRIPSNTEAFF; cdr3_nt: TGTGCCAGCAGAATCCCTAGTAACACTGAAGCTTTCTTT
v_call: TRBV19; j_call: TRBJ1-4; d_call: .; clone_size: .; cdr3_aa: CASSFTRDAEKLFF; cdr3_nt: TGTGCCAGTAGTTTCACCCGGGACGCTGAAAAACTGTTTTTT
v_call: TRBV5-1; j_call: TRBJ1-2; d_call: .; clone_size: few; cdr3_aa: CASSLESPNYGYTF; cdr3_nt: TGCGCCAGCAGCTTGGAATCCCCTAACTATGGCTACACCTTC
v_call: TRBV7-8; j_call: TRBJ2-1; d_call: TRBD1; clone_size: .; cdr3_aa: CASSRDRVSDEQFF; cdr3_nt: TGTGCCAGCAGCCGGGACAGGGTTAGCGATGAGCAGTTCTTC
v_call: TRBV11-3; j_call: TRBJ1-2; d_call: .; clone_size: .; cdr3_aa: CASSGRHSNYGYTF; cdr3_nt: TGTGCCAGCAGCGGAAGGCATTCTAACTATGGCTACACCTTC
v_call: TRBV4-2; j_call: TRBJ2-7; d_call: TRBD1; clone_size: .; cdr3_aa: CASSPTTTGGHEQYF; cdr3_nt: TGTGCCAGCAGCCCCACGACGACAGGGGGCCACGAGCAGTACTTC
v_call: TRBV20-1; j_call: TRBJ1-6; d_call: TRBD1; clone_size: few; cdr3_aa: CSASPPGTETSPLHF; cdr3_nt: TGCAGTGCTAGTCCCCCCGGGACAGAGACTTCACCCCTCCACTTT
v_call: TRBV30; j_call: TRBJ2-3; d_call: .; clone_size: once; cdr3_aa: CAWSVGNWGNTDTQYF; cdr3_nt: TGTGCCTGGAGTGTAGGAAACTGGGGGAACACAGATACGCAGTATTTT
v_call: TRBV12-5; j_call: TRBJ2-6; d_call: .; clone_size: once; cdr3_aa: CASGLVPDGVSGANVLTF; cdr3_nt: TGTGCTAGTGGTTTGGTACCCGATGGGGTATCTGGGGCCAACGTCCTGACTTTC
v_call: TRBV19; j_call: TRBJ1-2; d_call: TRBD1; clone_size: .; cdr3_aa: CASSGQGRGYTF; cdr3_nt: TGTGCCAGTTCAGGACAGGGTCGCGGCTACACCTTC
v_call: TRBV18; j_call: TRBJ1-1; d_call: .; clone_size: .; cdr3_aa: CASSQGGTEAFF; cdr3_nt: TGTGCCAGCTCACAGGGGGGCACTGAAGCTTTCTTT
v_call: TRBV28; j_call: TRBJ1-2; d_call: TRBD1; clone_size: .; cdr3_aa: CASSLIGGGYGYTF; cdr3_nt: TGTGCCAGCAGTTTGATAGGGGGCGGCTATGGCTACACCTTC
v_call: TRBV2; j_call: TRBJ1-5; d_call: .; clone_size: few; cdr3_aa: CASSEGSAAGLPQHF; cdr3_nt: TGTGCCAGCAGTGAAGGCTCGGCCGCCGGGCTGCCCCAGCATTTT